This T cell receptor beta chain was profiled in a study of blood T cell repertoires in COVID-19. Here immunoSEQ multiplex PCR was the method, and the copy in TCRdb shows in-frame clones only, minus some. The table shows 130,000 to 150,000 clones, with roughly 90% occurring only once. Participant-reported clinical history was the basis for cohort assignment. The germline V gene encodes CDR1 LNHDA and CDR2 SQIVND (reference sequence). The CDR3 has 16 amino acids. Unmatched junction bases numbered 9, after V lost 5 bases and J lost 0 bases. The source material was PBMCs or T cells enriched from blood (not recorded which). The chain uses TRBV19 and TRBJ1-2, with 7 nucleotides matching TRBD1. This sequence originates from a woman in her 30s with acute COVID-19. As DNA, the CDR3 is TGTGCCAGTAGTCATACGAGACAGGGTGCTAACTATGGCTACACCTTC. Protein: CASSHTRQGANYGYTF.